Listed below are T cell receptor beta chains from one sample, sequenced in a study of blood T cell repertoires in COVID-19. Using immunoSEQ multiplex PCR, the repertoire was profiled, and TCRdb retains in-frame clones only, with some absent. The sample comprises about 240,000 clones, around 89% of which are singletons, and roughly 4% rests with the top ten. The sample taken for sequencing was PBMCs or T cells enriched from blood (not recorded which). The receptor set was obtained from a woman aged 25 to 39 who had recovered from COVID-19. The CDR3 runs from the conserved cysteine through the conserved F or W. D genes are given only for firm matches. Rows may omit the clone size; those that give it use once, few, many or a size class.

d_call j_call clone_size v_call cdr3_nt cdr3_aa
TRBD1 TRBJ1-2 once TRBV28 TGTGCCAGCTGGGACAGTAGAAACTATGGCTACACCTTC CASWDSRNYGYTF
- TRBJ2-3 - TRBV6-5 TGTGCCAGCAGTTATGGAGATAACACAGATACGCAGTATTTT CASSYGDNTDTQYF
- TRBJ1-5 - TRBV9 TGTGCCAGCAGCGTAGGTCCCGAGACAGCTAGCAATCAGCCCCAGCATTTT CASSVGPETASNQPQHF
- TRBJ1-1 - TRBV5-8 TGTGCCAGCAGGTTCGCGAGTGGACAGTTGAACACTGAAGCTTTCTTT CASRFASGQLNTEAFF
- TRBJ1-2 - TRBV11-2 TGTGCCAGCAGCTCCATTGCTCAGATTTTATATGGCTACACCTTC CASSSIAQILYGYTF
TRBD2 TRBJ2-3 - TRBV20-1 TGCAGTGCTAGTGCACTAGCGGGAGTCCCGACAGATACGCAGTATTTT CSASALAGVPTDTQYF
- TRBJ1-1 - TRBV9 TGTGCCAGCAGCGTAGCTTCGAACACTGAAGCTTTCTTT CASSVASNTEAFF
TRBD1 TRBJ1-1 - TRBV7-6 TGTGCCAGCAGCTTAGTGACAGGGGCGGCTGAAGCTTTCTTT CASSLVTGAAEAFF
TRBD1 TRBJ1-2 - TRBV4-3 TGCGCCAGCAGCCAATCGGACAGGGACCATGGCTACACCTTC CASSQSDRDHGYTF
TRBD2 TRBJ2-1 - TRBV19 TGTGCCAGTAGTCTTCGGACTAGCGGACTCTACAATGAGCAGTTCTTC CASSLRTSGLYNEQFF
- TRBJ1-3 - TRBV27 TGTGCCAGCAGTTTGAGGCAAGGGGCTGGAAACACCATATATTTT CASSLRQGAGNTIYF
- TRBJ1-5 - TRBV4-2 TGTGCCAGCAGCCAAGATTCCAGTAATCAGCCCCAGCATTTT CASSQDSSNQPQHF